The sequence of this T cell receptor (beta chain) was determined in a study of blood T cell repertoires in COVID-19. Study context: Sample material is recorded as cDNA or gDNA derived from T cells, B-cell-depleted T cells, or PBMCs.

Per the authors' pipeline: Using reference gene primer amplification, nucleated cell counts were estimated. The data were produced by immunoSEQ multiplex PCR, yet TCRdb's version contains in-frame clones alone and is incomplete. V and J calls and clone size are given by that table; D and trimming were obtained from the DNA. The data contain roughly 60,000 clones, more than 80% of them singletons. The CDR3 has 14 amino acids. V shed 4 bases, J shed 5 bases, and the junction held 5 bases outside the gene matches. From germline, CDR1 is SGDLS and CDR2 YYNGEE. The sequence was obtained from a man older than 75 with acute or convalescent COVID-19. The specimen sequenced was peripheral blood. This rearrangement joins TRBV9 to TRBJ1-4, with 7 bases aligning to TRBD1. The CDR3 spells CASSRQGSNEKLFF. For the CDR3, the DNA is TGTGCCAGCAGCAGACAGGGATCGAATGAAAAACTGTTTTTT.